These 3 T cell receptor beta chains originate from one sample sequenced in a study of T cell changes during pregnancy in multiple sclerosis. Profiled with immunoSEQ multiplex PCR; TCRdb holds only in-frame clones, not every one. This sample has about 46,000 clones, with approximately 89% found just once. The source was CD8+ T cells from peripheral blood mononuclear cells, collected in the second trimester of pregnancy. These receptors all stem from a female donor with multiple sclerosis, enrolled in a pregnancy study.

The V gene is TRBV13, the J gene TRBJ1-2, with TRBD1 matching 9 bases. This CDR3 contains 15 residues. Germline CDR1 is PRHDT and CDR2 is FYEKMQ (reference sequence). J was trimmed by 4 bases and V by 0 bases; bases with no gene match: 3. CDR3 residues: CASSLGTGGIYGYTF. CDR3 DNA: TGTGCCAGCAGCTTAGGGACAGGGGGTATCTATGGCTACACCTTC.

The rearrangement uses TRBV10-3 and TRBJ2-2; 9 positions agree with TRBD2. The CDR3 loop spans 16 amino acids. Trimming cost V 4 bases and J 0 bases; bases outside gene matches: 3. CDR1 ENHRY and CDR2 SYGVKD come from the germline V gene. The CDR3 reads CAISGGGGANTGELFF. CDR3 nucleotide sequence: TGTGCCATCAGTGGCGGGGGGGGTGCGAACACCGGGGAGCTGTTTTTT.

This sequence joins TRBV28 and TRBJ1-4; D is undetermined. The germline CDR1 and CDR2 sequences are MDHEN and SYDVKM. V lost 3 bases, J lost 8 bases, and 13 bases lay in between. CDR3 length equals 14 residues. CDR3 DNA: TGTGCCAGCAGTTTTTTCTCGGCCGGGGAAAAACTGTTTTTT. Its translation is CASSFFSAGEKLFF.